A selection of T cell receptor beta chains follows, all from one sample in a study of cytomegalovirus exposure and HLA in healthy donors. Measured with immunoSEQ multiplex PCR; TCRdb has only the in-frame clones, and not every one. The sample includes some 200,000 clones, 70% to 85% of them seen just once. Input material: PBMCs. These receptors were taken from a woman in her thirties or forties in good health and CMV-seronegative. CDR3s include the opening cysteine and the closing phenylalanine or tryptophan. D genes are given only for firm matches. The size of a clone is reported for some rows only, either as once, few or many, or as a class for expanded clones.

j_call d_call cdr3_length clone_size v_call cdr3_aa cdr3_nt
TRBJ2-3 - 13 - TRBV7-3 CASSLGGTDTQYF TGTGCCAGCAGCCTCGGGGGCACAGATACGCAGTATTTT
TRBJ2-3 - 15 - TRBV9 CASSLGHRGTDTQYF TGTGCCAGCAGCCTAGGTCACAGGGGCACAGATACGCAGTATTTT
TRBJ1-2 - 14 - TRBV19 CASKWSKENYGYTF TGTGCCAGTAAGTGGTCCAAGGAGAACTATGGCTACACCTTC
TRBJ1-3 - 14 - TRBV7-2 CASSPDSPGNTIYF TGTGCCAGCAGCCCGGACAGTCCCGGAAACACCATATATTTT
TRBJ1-6 - 15 - TRBV5-1 CASSLNTGDNSPLHF TGCGCCAGCAGCTTGAATACGGGGGATAATTCACCCCTCCACTTT
TRBJ1-3 - 13 - TRBV5-1 CASTPSSGNTIYF TGCGCCAGCACACCGAGCTCTGGAAACACCATATATTTT
TRBJ1-2 - 16 - TRBV30 CAWSEASGAANYGYTF TGTGCCTGGAGTGAGGCCAGCGGGGCGGCGAACTATGGCTACACCTTC
TRBJ2-5 - 16 - TRBV9 CASSQFPGQLQETQYF TGTGCCAGCAGCCAATTCCCCGGACAGCTCCAAGAGACCCAGTACTTC
TRBJ2-2 - 12 few TRBV4-1 CASSGSGAELFF TGCGCCAGCAGCGGATCAGGCGCGGAGCTGTTTTTT
TRBJ1-2 - 12 - TRBV30 CAWIRDPYGYTF TGTGCCTGGATCAGGGATCCCTATGGCTACACCTTC
TRBJ1-4 - 14 few TRBV4-2 CASSPDRRNEKLFF TGTGCCAGCAGCCCCGATCGGAGAAATGAAAAACTGTTTTTT
TRBJ1-6 - 13 - TRBV7-2 CASSYDTGGTLHF TGTGCCAGCAGCTATGACACGGGGGGAACCCTCCACTTT
TRBJ2-5 - 14 - TRBV5-6 CASSLGLTGGTQYF TGTGCCAGCAGCTTGGGTCTTACCGGCGGGACCCAGTACTTC
TRBJ2-3 TRBD2 16 few TRBV4-2 CASSQELAGPTDTQYF TGTGCCAGCAGCCAAGAACTAGCGGGACCCACAGATACGCAGTATTTT
TRBJ1-6 - 16 - TRBV5-6 CASSLAMVSYNSPLHF TGTGCCAGCAGCTTGGCTATGGTCTCCTATAATTCACCCCTCCACTTT
TRBJ2-3 - 14 once TRBV2 CASSRTGGTDTQYF TGTGCCAGCAGCCGAACGGGGGGCACAGATACGCAGTATTTT